The following is a TCR beta chain sequence with its context. Ten or more counts support this clonotype. The specificity of this receptor is unknown. Base qualities are not provided; no much larger clone lies one nucleotide away. Including the terminal cysteine and phenylalanine, the CDR3 comprises 13 residues. Just the 39-base CDR3 DNA is kept, in frame starting at base 1. V and J are truncated by 5 bases and 3 bases respectively, leaving an intervening sequence of 10 bases. CDR1 and CDR2, looked up from the germline V gene (reference sequence), are LNHNV and YYDKDF. Genomic DNA was used as template for profiling of TCR beta VDJ combinations and CDR3 sequences. An Illumina HiSeq 2000 was used for TCR repertoire sequencing. On the study's bioinformatics: Repertoires were assessed using TRBV/TRBJ rearrangement plots, CDR3 size and DJ length profiles, and Simpson's diversity index. The immunodominant clone was defined as the most abundant DNA sequence in deep sequencing data. CDR3 amino acid sequences were checked for sharing between subjects and were compared against published repertoires and the VDJdb database. In TCRdb, the public reads were trimmed at Q25 with fastp and aligned with MiXCR, with productive beta chains retained. Duplicate CDR3 protein sequences are folded into a single record with the most common DNA and genes. TCRdb's processing, not the study's, gives the V and J calls here. This sample gives under 500,000 distinct CDR3 sequences in total; less than 35% of them show up just once. About 0.8% of the sample rests with the top ten.

The sample is drawn from a study of CD8+CD57+ T cells in acquired aplastic anemia (dated by TCRdb to 2017 to 2018). A note on the overall study: On average, sorted CD4+ and CD8+ cells yielded 3.2 ug of extracted DNA, with a range of roughly 0.19 to 27.4 ug. CD8+CD57+ expansion was defined as a frequency above the mean frequency observed in healthy subjects.

The study at large found these results: Around 30 CD8+ CDR3 sequences were found to be shared between patients and controls, but these sequences appeared to be highly expressed in patients and within the immunodominant clones of the patients. No significant difference in CD8+ Simpson's diversity was found between patients and healthy controls (P=0.060).

Patients chosen for sequencing had shown expansion of CD8+CD57+ cells by flow cytometry. Severe acquired aplastic anemia was diagnosed in all patients according to International Study of Aplastic Anemia and Agranulocytosis and Camitta criteria. At the time blood was sampled, none of the patients had received any therapy. In the study, sorted CD4+ and CD8+ blood T cells from patients with severe aplastic anemia and from healthy subjects underwent deep sequencing of TCR repertoires. In the USA, patient enrollment took place under clinicaltrials.gov protocols 00001620, 01623167, 00001397, 00071045, 00081523 and 00961064. Ficoll-Paque density gradient centrifugation was used to isolate peripheral blood mononuclear cells. Before DNA extraction, CD4+ and CD8+ T cells were sorted with FACS or magnetic beads.

The TCR sequence derives from a human donor with aplastic anemia. The chain employs TRBV15 and TRBJ2-5, and perhaps TRBD2 as D gene, on 5 matching bases. The sample comprised sorted CD4+, CD8+, or CD8+CD57+ T cells (not recorded which) from PBMCs. Read as DNA, the sequence is TGTGCCACCAGCGGAACTAGAAAAGAGACCCAGTACTTC. It translates as CATSGTRKETQYF.